These T cell receptor beta chains were read from a single sample in a study of blood T cell repertoires in COVID-19. TCRdb's copy holds only in-frame clones and misses some; the assay was immunoSEQ multiplex PCR. The table shows 200,000 to 250,000 clones, with 86% occurring only once. The sample comprised peripheral blood. Receptors were obtained from a man older than 75 with acute or convalescent COVID-19. Both conserved end residues are part of each CDR3. D genes are given only for firm matches. For some rows the clone size is stated as once, few or many, or as a class when expanded; others skip it.

>-|-|TRBJ1-2|TRBV6-1
CASSELGDGYTF
TGTGCCAGCAGTGAACTAGGGGATGGCTACACCTTC
>-|TRBD1|TRBJ1-2|TRBV7-2
CASSEDRNYGYTF
TGTGCCAGCAGCGAGGACAGGAACTATGGCTACACCTTC
>-|TRBD1|TRBJ1-2|TRBV7-9
CASSLGGQLFNYGYTF
TGTGCCAGCAGTTTGGGGGGACAGCTGTTTAACTATGGCTACACCTTC
>few|-|TRBJ2-7|TRBV7-9
CASSLGGILMGEQYF
TGTGCCAGCAGCTTAGGAGGGATCCTAATGGGGGAGCAGTACTTC
>few|TRBD1|TRBJ2-7|TRBV5-4
CASSRDRGSYEQYF
TGTGCCAGCAGCCGGGACAGGGGTTCCTACGAGCAGTACTTC
>-|-|TRBJ1-1|TRBV6-5
CASTDWAGGTEAFF
TGTGCCAGCACCGACTGGGCGGGGGGCACTGAAGCTTTCTTT
>-|-|TRBJ2-1|TRBV7-8
CASSLRSYNEQFF
TGTGCCAGCAGCTTGCGCTCCTACAATGAGCAGTTCTTC
>-|-|TRBJ1-1|TRBV29-1
CSVEVAVLEAFF
TGCAGCGTTGAGGTGGCGGTACTTGAAGCTTTCTTT
>-|-|TRBJ1-2|TRBV3-1/TRBV3-2
CASSPQVGSGYTF
TGTGCCAGCAGCCCTCAGGTGGGGAGCGGCTACACCTTC
>-|TRBD2|TRBJ2-3|TRBV11-3
CASSPGVAGGSSTDTQYF
TGTGCCAGCAGCCCCGGGGTAGCGGGGGGCTCTAGCACAGATACGCAGTATTTT
>-|TRBD1|TRBJ1-2|TRBV5-4
CASSLGLGQGSYTF
TGTGCCAGCAGCTTGGGACTGGGACAGGGTAGCTACACCTTC
>-|-|TRBJ2-2|TRBV7-3
CASSLSTGELFF
TGTGCCAGCAGCCTATCAACCGGGGAGCTGTTTTTT
>-|TRBD2|TRBJ2-7|TRBV5-5
CASSSGLAGAEQYF
TGTGCCAGCAGCTCAGGACTAGCGGGAGCCGAGCAGTACTTC
>once|-|TRBJ2-3|TRBV2
CASTVFSGVADTQYF
TGTGCCAGCACCGTCTTCAGCGGAGTCGCAGATACGCAGTATTTT
>-|-|TRBJ1-5|TRBV2
CASRETGNQPQHF
TGTGCCAGCAGGGAGACAGGAAATCAGCCCCAGCATTTT
>-|-|TRBJ1-5|TRBV9
CASSAGGGRQPQHF
TGTGCCAGCAGCGCAGGCGGGGGGAGGCAGCCCCAGCATTTT
>-|-|TRBJ2-5|TRBV9
CASSVGIRGGEETQYF
TGTGCCAGCAGCGTAGGGATAAGGGGCGGGGAAGAGACCCAGTACTTC
>-|-|TRBJ1-1|TRBV6-1
CASSEVPADLGAFF
TGTGCCAGCAGTGAAGTTCCGGCAGATCTCGGGGCTTTCTTT
>-|-|TRBJ1-2|TRBV6-5
CASTGGVSSSYGYTF
TGTGCCAGCACGGGGGGGGTATCTTCCTCGTATGGCTACACCTTC
>-|TRBD1|TRBJ1-2|TRBV28
CASRTGQANYGYTF
TGTGCCAGCAGGACAGGGCAGGCTAACTATGGCTACACCTTC
>-|TRBD2|TRBJ2-7|TRBV28
CASSLIMSSGGSYEQYF
TGTGCCAGCAGTTTAATCATGTCTAGCGGGGGCTCCTACGAGCAGTACTTC
>-|TRBD1|TRBJ1-5|TRBV5-5
CASSRQGPTQPQHF
TGTGCCAGCAGCCGACAGGGACCAACTCAGCCCCAGCATTTT
>-|-|TRBJ2-5|TRBV4-1
CASSQLNQETQYF
TGCGCCAGCAGCCAACTTAATCAAGAGACCCAGTACTTC
>once|-|TRBJ2-7|TRBV6-5
CASGREPYEQYF
TGTGCCAGCGGCCGGGAGCCCTACGAGCAGTACTTC
>-|-|TRBJ1-6|TRBV2
CASSLEGVWGSNSPLHF
TGTGCCAGCAGCTTAGAAGGGGTATGGGGCTCTAATTCACCCCTCCACTTT